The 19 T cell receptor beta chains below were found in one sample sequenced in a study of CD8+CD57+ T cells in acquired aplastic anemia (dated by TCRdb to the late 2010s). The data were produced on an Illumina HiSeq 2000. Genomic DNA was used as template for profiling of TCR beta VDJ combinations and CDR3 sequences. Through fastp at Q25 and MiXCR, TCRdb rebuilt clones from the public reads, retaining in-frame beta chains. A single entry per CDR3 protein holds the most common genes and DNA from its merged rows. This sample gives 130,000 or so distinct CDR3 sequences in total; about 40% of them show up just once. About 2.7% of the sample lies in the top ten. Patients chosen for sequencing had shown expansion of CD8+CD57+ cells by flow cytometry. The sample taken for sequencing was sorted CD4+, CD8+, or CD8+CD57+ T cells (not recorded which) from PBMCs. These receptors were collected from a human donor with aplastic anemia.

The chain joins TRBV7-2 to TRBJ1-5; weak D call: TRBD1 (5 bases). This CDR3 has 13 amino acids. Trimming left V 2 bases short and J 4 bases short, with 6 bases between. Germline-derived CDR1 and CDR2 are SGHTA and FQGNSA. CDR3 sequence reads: CASSLWGNQPQHF. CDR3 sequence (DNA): TGTGCCAGCAGCTTATGGGGGAATCAGCCCCAGCATTTT.

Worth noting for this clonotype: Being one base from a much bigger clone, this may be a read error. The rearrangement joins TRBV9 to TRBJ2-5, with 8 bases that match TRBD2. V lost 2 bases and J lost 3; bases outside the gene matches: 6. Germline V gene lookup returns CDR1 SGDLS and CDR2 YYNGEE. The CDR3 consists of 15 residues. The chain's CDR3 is CASSVGGGPKETQYF. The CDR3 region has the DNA TGTGCCAGCAGCGTTGGCGGGGGGCCGAAAGAGACCCAGTACTTC.

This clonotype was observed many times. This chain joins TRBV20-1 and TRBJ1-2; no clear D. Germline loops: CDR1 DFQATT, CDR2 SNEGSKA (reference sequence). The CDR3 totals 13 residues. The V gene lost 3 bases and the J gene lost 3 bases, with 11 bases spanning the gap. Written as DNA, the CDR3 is TGCAGTGCTAGGGAGGATCTGGACTATGGCTACACCTTC. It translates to CSAREDLDYGYTF.

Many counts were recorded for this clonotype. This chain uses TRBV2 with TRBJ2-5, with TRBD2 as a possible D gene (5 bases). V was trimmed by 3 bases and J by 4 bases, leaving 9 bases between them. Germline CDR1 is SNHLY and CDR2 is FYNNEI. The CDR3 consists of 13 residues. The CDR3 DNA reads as TGTGCCAGCAGTGATGGAGGTGGAGAGACCCAGTACTTC. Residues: CASSDGGGETQYF.

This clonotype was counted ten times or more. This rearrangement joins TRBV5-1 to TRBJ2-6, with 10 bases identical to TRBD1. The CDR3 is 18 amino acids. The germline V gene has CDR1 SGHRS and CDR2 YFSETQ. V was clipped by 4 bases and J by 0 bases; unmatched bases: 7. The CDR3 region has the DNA TGCGCCAGCAGCGTGGACAGGGGGGGAGGCTCTGGGGCCAACGTCCTGACTTTC. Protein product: CASSVDRGGGSGANVLTF. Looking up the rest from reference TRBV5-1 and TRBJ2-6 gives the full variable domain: KAGVTQTPRYLIKTRGQQVTLSCSPISGHRSVSWYQQTPGQGLQFLFEYFSETQRNKGNFPGRFSGRQFSNSRSEMNVSTLELGDSALYLCASSVDRGGGSGANVLTFGAGSRLTVL.

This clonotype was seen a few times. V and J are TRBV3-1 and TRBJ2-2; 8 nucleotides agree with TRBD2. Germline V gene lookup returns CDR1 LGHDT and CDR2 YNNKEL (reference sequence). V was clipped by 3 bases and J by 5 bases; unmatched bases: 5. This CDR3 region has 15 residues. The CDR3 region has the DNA TGTGCCAGCAGCCACGGGGGGGCAAAGACCGGGGAGCTGTTTTTT. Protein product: CASSHGGAKTGELFF. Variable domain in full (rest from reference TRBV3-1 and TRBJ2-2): DTAVSQTPKYLVTQMGNDKSIKCEQNLGHDTMYWYKQDSKKFLKIMFSYNNKELIINETVPNRFSPKSPDKAHLNLHINSLELGDSAVYFCASSHGGAKTGELFFGEGSRLTVL.

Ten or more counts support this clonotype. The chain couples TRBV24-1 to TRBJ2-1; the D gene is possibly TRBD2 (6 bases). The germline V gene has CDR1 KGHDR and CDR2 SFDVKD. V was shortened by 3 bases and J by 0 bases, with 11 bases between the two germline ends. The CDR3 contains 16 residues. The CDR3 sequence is CATSDLSGDSYNEQFF. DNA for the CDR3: TGTGCCACCAGTGATCTTAGCGGCGACTCCTACAATGAGCAGTTCTTC.

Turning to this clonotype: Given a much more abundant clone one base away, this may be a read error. CDR3 bases: TGTGCCAGCAGCTTGTCAGGGGCCAGCTCCTACGAGCAGTACGTC. This translates into CASSLSGASSYEQYV. The chain carries TRBV5-4 and TRBJ2-7; D possibly corresponds to TRBD1 (6 bases). CDR1 is SGHNT and CDR2 is YYREEE in the germline V gene (reference sequence). CDR3 length: 15 residues. Trimming pared 1 base from V and 0 bases from J, leaving 11 bases between.

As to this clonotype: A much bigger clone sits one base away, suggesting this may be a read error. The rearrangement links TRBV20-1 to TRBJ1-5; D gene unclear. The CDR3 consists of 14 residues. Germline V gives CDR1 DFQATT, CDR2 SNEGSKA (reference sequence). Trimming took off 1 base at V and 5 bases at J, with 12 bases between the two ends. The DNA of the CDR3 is TGCAGTGCTAGAGGTGTGGGCCTAGATCAGCCCCAGCATTTT. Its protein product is CSARGVGLDQPQHF.

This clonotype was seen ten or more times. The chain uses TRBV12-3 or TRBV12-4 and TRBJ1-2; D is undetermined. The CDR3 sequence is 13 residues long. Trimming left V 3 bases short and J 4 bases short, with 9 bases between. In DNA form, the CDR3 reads TGTGCCAGCAGTTTGCAGGTGACCTATGGCTACACCTTC. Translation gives CASSLQVTYGYTF.

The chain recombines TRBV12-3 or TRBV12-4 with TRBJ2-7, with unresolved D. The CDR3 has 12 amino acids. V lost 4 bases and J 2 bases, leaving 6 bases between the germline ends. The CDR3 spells CASSYGTYEQYF. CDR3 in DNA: TGTGCCAGCAGTTATGGGACCTACGAGCAGTACTTC.

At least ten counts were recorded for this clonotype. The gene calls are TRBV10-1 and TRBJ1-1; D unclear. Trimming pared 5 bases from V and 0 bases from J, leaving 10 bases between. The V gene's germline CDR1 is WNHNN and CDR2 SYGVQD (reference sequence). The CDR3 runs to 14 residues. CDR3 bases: TGCGCCAGCAGTTTTCACAAGATGAACACTGAAGCTTTCTTT. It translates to CASSFHKMNTEAFF.

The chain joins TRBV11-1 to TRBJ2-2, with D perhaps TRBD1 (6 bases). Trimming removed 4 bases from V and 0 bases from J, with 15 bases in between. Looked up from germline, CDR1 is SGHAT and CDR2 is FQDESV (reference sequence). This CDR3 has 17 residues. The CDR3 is CASSSMAGVANTGELFF. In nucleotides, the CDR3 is TGTGCCAGCAGCTCCATGGCAGGGGTTGCGAACACCGGGGAGCTGTTTTTT. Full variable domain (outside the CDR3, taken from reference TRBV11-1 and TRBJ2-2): EAEVAQSPRYKITEKSQAVAFWCDPISGHATLYWYRQILGQGPELLVQFQDESVVDDSQLPKDRFSAERLKGVDSTLKIQPAELGDSAMYLCASSSMAGVANTGELFFGEGSRLTVL.

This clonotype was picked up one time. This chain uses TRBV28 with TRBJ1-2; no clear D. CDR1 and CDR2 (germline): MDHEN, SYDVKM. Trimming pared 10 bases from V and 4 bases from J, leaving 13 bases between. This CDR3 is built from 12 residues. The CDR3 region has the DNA TGTGCCACCCGTGGCCCTGTCTATGGCTACACCTTC. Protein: CATRGPVYGYTF.

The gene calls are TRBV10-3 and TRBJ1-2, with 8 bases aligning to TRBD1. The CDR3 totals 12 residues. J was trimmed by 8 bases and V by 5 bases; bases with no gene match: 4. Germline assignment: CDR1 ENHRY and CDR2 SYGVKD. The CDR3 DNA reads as TGTGCCATCAGTCAGGGGGCGCAGGGCTACACCTTC. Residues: CAISQGAQGYTF.

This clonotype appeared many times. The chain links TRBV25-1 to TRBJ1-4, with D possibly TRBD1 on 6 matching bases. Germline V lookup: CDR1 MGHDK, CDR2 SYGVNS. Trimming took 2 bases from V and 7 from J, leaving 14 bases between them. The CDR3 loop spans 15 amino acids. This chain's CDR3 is CASSEPQGLGEKLFF. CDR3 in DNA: TGTGCCAGCAGTGAACCGCAGGGGTTGGGTGAAAAACTGTTTTTT.

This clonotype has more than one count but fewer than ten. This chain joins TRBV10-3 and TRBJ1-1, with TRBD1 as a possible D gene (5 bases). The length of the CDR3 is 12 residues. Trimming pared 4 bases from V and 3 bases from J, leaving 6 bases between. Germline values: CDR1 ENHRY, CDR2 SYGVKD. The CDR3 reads CAISGGDTEAFF. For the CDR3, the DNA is TGTGCCATCAGTGGGGGGGACACTGAAGCTTTCTTT.

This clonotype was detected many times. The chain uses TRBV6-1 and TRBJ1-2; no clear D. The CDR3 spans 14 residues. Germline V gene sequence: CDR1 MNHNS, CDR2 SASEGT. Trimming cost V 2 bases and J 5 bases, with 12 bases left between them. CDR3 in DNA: TGTGCCAGCAGTGAATCCTACACCGGGTATGGCTACACCTTC. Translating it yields CASSESYTGYGYTF.

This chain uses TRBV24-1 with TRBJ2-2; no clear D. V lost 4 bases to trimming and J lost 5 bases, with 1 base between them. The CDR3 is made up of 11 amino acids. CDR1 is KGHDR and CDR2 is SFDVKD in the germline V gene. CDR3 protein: CATSETGELFF. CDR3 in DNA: TGTGCCACCAGTGAAACCGGGGAGCTGTTTTTT.